This T cell receptor (beta chain) was recorded in a study of vaccination and CD4 T cells after COVID-19. Treatment meaning: roughly nine-day PBMC culture with coronavirus spike peptide pools or control peptides (ViraFEST assay). CDR3 length: 15 residues. The V gene's germline CDR1 is MNHNS and CDR2 SASEGT. V lost 6 bases and J 0 bases, leaving 13 bases between the germline ends. In regard to this clonotype: The antigen is unknown.

Sequence data for DNA of cultured CD4+ T cells were generated by the Oncomine TCR Beta short-read assay. Via MiXCR, TCRdb re-called the PCR reads, giving one row per CDR3 protein. The sample holds 13,000 to 15,000 distinct CDR3 sequences, approximately 64% seen once. The rearrangement uses TRBV6-1 and TRBJ2-3; no definite D call. The TCR sequence derives from a human donor who had recovered from COVID-19. The sequenced sample was CD4+ T cells from blood, cultured in vitro. CDR3 sequence: CASRRSTSSTDTQYF. In nucleotides, the CDR3 is TGTGCCAGCAGACGTAGCACAAGTAGCACAGATACGCAGTATTTT.